The clone carrying this T cell receptor (beta chain) was seen a single time. This sample stems from a study of blood T cell repertoires in COVID-19. As for the study in general: The United States, Italy and Spain supplied acute and convalescent COVID-19 samples. T cells, B-cell-depleted T cells, or PBMCs supplied cDNA or gDNA.

The CDR3 sequence is 18 residues long. Germline CDR1 SEHNR, CDR2 FQNEAQ (reference sequence). V was trimmed by 5 bases and J by 0 bases, leaving 19 bases between them. In the source study's methods: How many nucleated cells were present was estimated from reference gene primer amplification. Method: immunoSEQ multiplex PCR; TCRdb's copy keeps in-frame clones and lacks some. V, J and clone size derive from that table, while D and trimming were established from the DNA sequence. In the table there are some 300,000 clones, roughly 91% of which are singletons. This TCR came from a woman aged 25-40 years with COVID-19, enrolled during active disease. The sequencing input was peripheral blood. The gene calls are TRBV7-9 and TRBJ2-2; perhaps TRBD2 as D (6 bases). Here the CDR3 reads CASSLKRLVHTNTGELFF. In nucleotides, the CDR3 is TGTGCCAGCAGCCTAAAGCGACTAGTACACACGAACACCGGGGAGCTGTTTTTT.